This T cell receptor (beta chain) came from a study of T-cell memory formation after mild COVID-19. In the study overall: Largely donor-specific sequence clusters came from a couple of donors.

Study observations and caveats: CD4+ contracting clones were found mainly in CM and EM, and CD8+ ones in EMRA. Some SARS-CoV-2-responding clones were already detected in memory before infection.

TCR alpha and TCR beta cDNA libraries carrying sample barcodes and UMIs were produced by 5'RACE using constant-segment primers. Using its own MiXCR run on the 5' RACE reads, TCRdb lists one record per CDR3 protein. The profile shows about 390,000 distinct CDR3 sequences, 15% to 20% of them singletons. This clonotype showed up just a few times. Its target is not known. V lost 6 bases to trimming and J lost 5 bases; unmatched junction nucleotides: 7. This CDR3 has 14 amino acids. Germline-derived CDR1 and CDR2 are SGHVS and FQNEAQ. Sample: PBMCs or a T cell subset sorted from them (not recorded which). The TCR originated in a man aged 18-30 years who had mild COVID-19 (a few samples of this study predate the infection). Cell type and time point are not known. The chain uses TRBV7-8 and TRBJ2-1; the match to TRBD2 covers 7 bases. CDR3 sequence: CASSRTGTNNEQFF. CDR3 bases: TGTGCCAGCAGTCGCACCGGGACTAACAATGAGCAGTTCTTC.